This T cell receptor (beta chain) was identified during a study of T-cell reconstitution after alpha-beta-depleted transplantation in children. In its sample, this clonotype was seen many times. Unique molecular identifiers were incorporated into the prepared TCRbeta library. TCRdb analysed the PCR reads with MiXCR anew, one entry per CDR3 protein. The repertoire has approximately 250,000 distinct CDR3 sequences, about 8.8% of them found once; the top ten carry about 5%. The V and J ends lost 5 bases and 0 bases respectively, with 8 bases between them. This CDR3 has 13 amino acids. CDR1 is ENHRY and CDR2 is SYGVKD in the germline V gene.

The chain uses TRBV10-3 and TRBJ2-7; D unclear. This sequence was found in a human donor who donated a stem cell graft to a child with SCID. The source material was PBMCs from the stem cell graft donor, sampled from the stem cell graft. The CDR3 sequence: CAISLRASYEQYF. The CDR3 DNA follows: TGTGCCATCAGTTTAAGAGCCTCCTACGAGCAGTACTTC.